Shown below are 32 T cell receptor beta chains from a single sample sequenced in a study of shared clonotypes between healthy human individuals. This table comes from immunoSEQ multiplex PCR, and its TCRdb copy is limited to in-frame clones, with some not included. The sample holds approximately 2,000,000 clones, under 95% seen once. Input material: naive CD4+ T cells from PBMCs. Subset denoted: CD45RA+ positively selected. The receptors were gathered from a man younger than 35 in good health. Some clones in this sample may be carry-over from other donors' samples.

The rearrangement joins TRBV29-1 to TRBJ2-1; 8 bases fit TRBD1. CDR3 length equals 14 residues. From germline, CDR1 is SQVTM and CDR2 ANQGSEA. V shed 4 bases, J shed 7 bases, and the junction held 9 bases outside the gene matches. This CDR3 is CSVAPRQGKNEQFF. Written as DNA, the CDR3 is TGCAGCGTTGCCCCCCGACAGGGGAAAAATGAGCAGTTCTTC.

The chain combines TRBV5-8 with TRBJ2-7; the D gene is possibly TRBD1 (6 bases). Germline V gene data show CDR1 as SGHTS and CDR2 as YDEGEE. Trimming took 0 bases from V and 5 from J, leaving 24 bases between them. CDR3 length: 18 amino acids. The CDR3 nucleotides are TGTGCCAGCAGCTTGGAGAACTCACCAATGGCAGGGGTGGACGAGCAGTACTTC. This sequence encodes CASSLENSPMAGVDEQYF.

V gene TRBV18 combines with J gene TRBJ1-1; no definite D call. V lost 0 bases and J 0 bases, leaving 8 bases between the germline ends. The CDR3 totals 15 residues. Per the germline V gene, CDR1 is KGHSH and CDR2 is LQKENI. CDR3 protein: CASSPPARMNTEAFF. The CDR3 nucleotides are TGTGCCAGCTCACCACCGGCCAGGATGAACACTGAAGCTTTCTTT.

This clone was picked up a small number of times. The V gene is TRBV30, the J gene TRBJ1-1; maybe TRBD1 (5 bases). The CDR3 is 13 residues long. The germline gives CDR1 GTSNPN, CDR2 SVGIG (reference sequence). Deletions cut 7 bases from V and 4 bases from J, with 16 bases between. This CDR3 is CAFLGEVSTEAFF. The CDR3 DNA reads as TGTGCCTTCTTGGGGGAGGTTAGCACTGAAGCTTTCTTT.

The chain uses TRBV2 and TRBJ2-3; 10 bases fit TRBD2. V lost 0 bases to trimming and J lost 4 bases; unmatched junction nucleotides: 7. CDR3 size: 17 residues. CDR1 and CDR2 (germline): SNHLY, FYNNEI. The CDR3 DNA reads as TGTGCCAGCAGTGAAGCAACTAGCGGGGATTGGGCAGATACGCAGTATTTT. Its translation: CASSEATSGDWADTQYF.

The chain carries TRBV28 and TRBJ1-2; TRBD1 aligns across 7 bases. V shed 4 bases, J shed 3 bases, and the junction held 2 bases outside the gene matches. CDR3 length equals 13 residues. The V gene's germline CDR1 is MDHEN and CDR2 SYDVKM. For the CDR3, the DNA is TGTGCCAGCAGTTATGACAGGGACTATGGCTACACCTTC. Its translation: CASSYDRDYGYTF.

The chain links TRBV2 to TRBJ1-2; D ambiguous. The CDR3 is 15 amino acids. Trimming shortened V by 1 base and J by 3 bases, and 12 bases separated the two germline ends. Germline CDR1 is SNHLY and CDR2 is FYNNEI. DNA for the CDR3: TGTGCCAGCAGTGAAGGGGGAGCGGGCGACTATGGCTACACCTTC. Protein sequence: CASSEGGAGDYGYTF.

J is TRBJ1-4 and V is TRBV4-3; 10 nucleotides agree with TRBD1. The CDR3 is made up of 17 amino acids. Germline CDR1 LGHNA, CDR2 YSLEER. J was trimmed by 5 bases and V by 1 base; bases with no gene match: 7. This CDR3 reads CASSQGQGALRNEKLFF. The CDR3 bases are TGCGCCAGCAGCCAAGGACAGGGGGCGCTTCGGAATGAAAAACTGTTTTTT.

V is TRBV9 and J is TRBJ2-7; 10 bases are shared with TRBD1. Germline CDR1 reads SGDLS; CDR2 reads YYNGEE. The CDR3 covers 15 residues. The junction had 6 bases not matched to a gene; V was cut back by 2 bases and J by 4 bases. The DNA for the CDR3 is TGTGCCAGCAGCGTTACGACAGGGGGCAGGTACGAGCAGTACTTC. Translating it yields CASSVTTGGRYEQYF.

DNA of the CDR3: TGTGCCAGCAGCCTACCTCGGGCAAGCCTCTACGAGCAGTACTTC. Encoded protein: CASSLPRASLYEQYF. The V gene is TRBV11-2, the J gene TRBJ2-7; the D is unclear. This CDR3 is built from 15 residues. The V end was cut by 5 bases, the J end by 3 bases, with 17 bases between. Germline CDR1 and CDR2: SGHAT and FQNNGV.

The chain links TRBV6-1 to TRBJ1-6; 8 bases match TRBD1. Germline assignment: CDR1 MNHNS and CDR2 SASEGT. This CDR3 has 15 amino acids. The V and J ends lost 4 bases and 7 bases, in that order; junction bases with no gene match: 6. CDR3 residues: CASSAWTGSNSPLHF. CDR3 sequence (DNA): TGTGCCAGCAGTGCATGGACAGGGTCGAATTCACCCCTCCACTTT.

The chain has TRBV18 and TRBJ1-2; 9 nucleotides agree with TRBD1. V dropped 1 base and J dropped 0; count of bases not matched to a gene: 3. Germline V gives CDR1 KGHSH, CDR2 LQKENI. This CDR3 has 16 amino acids. CDR3 DNA sequence: TGTGCCAGCTCACCACAGAGGGACAGGGCTAACTATGGCTACACCTTC. Translation gives CASSPQRDRANYGYTF.

This chain connects TRBV6-5 to TRBJ1-2, with D possibly being TRBD1 (5 bases). V was clipped by 5 bases and J by 1 base, with 11 bases between them. Germline loops: CDR1 MNHEY, CDR2 SVGAGI. CDR3 length equals 14 residues. The CDR3 loop is CASSPVGGNYGYTF. The CDR3 DNA reads TGTGCCAGCAGTCCCGTGGGGGGTAACTATGGCTACACCTTC.

The rearrangement uses TRBV7-2 and TRBJ1-1, with TRBD1 matching 10 bases. This CDR3 is built from 17 residues. The V gene end was trimmed by 5 bases and the J gene end by 2 bases; junction bases not matched to a gene: 11. Germline-derived CDR1 and CDR2 are SGHTA and FQGNSA. CDR3 bases: TGTGCCAGCAGCCGGGACAGGGGAGATCCACTAAACACTGAAGCTTTCTTT. Residues: CASSRDRGDPLNTEAFF.

The CDR3 DNA reads as TGCGCCAGCAGCTTCTTCCCGGGACAAGAGACCCAGTACTTC. Translated, it gives CASSFFPGQETQYF. The chain combines TRBV5-1 with TRBJ2-5, with a possible D match to TRBD2 (5 bases). V was trimmed by 2 bases and J by 2 bases, leaving 10 bases between them. From germline, CDR1 is SGHRS and CDR2 YFSETQ. This CDR3 region has 14 residues.

The chain recombines TRBV28 with TRBJ2-2, with D perhaps TRBD1 (5 bases). The CDR3 spans 15 residues. Deletions cut 6 bases from V and 3 bases from J, with 14 bases between. In germline, CDR1 is MDHEN, CDR2 SYDVKM. The CDR3 DNA is TGTGCCAGCAGCCTCAGGGTGTCTTACACCGGGGAGCTGTTTTTT. As protein: CASSLRVSYTGELFF.

This chain links TRBV28 with TRBJ1-2; possible D gene TRBD1, 5 bases. Trimming cost V 1 base and J 6 bases, with 18 bases left between them. CDR1 is MDHEN and CDR2 is SYDVKM in the germline V gene. This CDR3 has 16 amino acids. Here the CDR3 DNA reads TGTGCCAGCAGTTTATTGGGACGCTGGGCCGGCGATGGCTACACCTTC. Translation: CASSLLGRWAGDGYTF.

The gene calls are TRBV9 and TRBJ2-2; 9 bases are shared with TRBD2. Germline CDR1 reads SGDLS; CDR2 reads YYNGEE. This CDR3 region has 16 residues. V lost 3 bases, J lost 0 bases, and 3 bases stayed unmatched. The CDR3 region has the DNA TGTGCCAGCAGCGCCCTAGCGGGAACGAACACCGGGGAGCTGTTTTTT. This codes for CASSALAGTNTGELFF.

The chain combines TRBV5-1 with TRBJ1-1, with D possibly being TRBD1 (5 bases). Per the germline V gene, CDR1 is SGHRS and CDR2 is YFSETQ. Trimming shortened V by 3 bases and J by 7 bases, and 16 bases separated the two germline ends. This CDR3 region has 14 residues. The CDR3 nucleotides read TGCGCCAGCAGCTGGGGGGAGGAGCGCCTTGAAGCTTTCTTT. Residues: CASSWGEERLEAFF.

V gene TRBV7-9 combines with J gene TRBJ1-4; unclear D gene. Germline CDR1 reads SEHNR; CDR2 reads FQNEAQ (reference sequence). The CDR3 sequence is 14 residues long. V shed 5 bases and J shed 8 bases, with 15 bases lying between them. CDR3 protein: CASSQERAGEKLFF. In DNA form, the CDR3 reads TGTGCCAGCAGCCAGGAAAGGGCGGGCGAAAAACTGTTTTTT.

The V gene is TRBV5-1, the J gene TRBJ1-3; 9 bases are a match to TRBD1. V shed 4 bases, J shed 4 bases, and the junction held 3 bases outside the gene matches. The CDR3 spans 14 residues. CDR1 is SGHRS, CDR2 YFSETQ, per germline. The CDR3 protein is CASSVGTGGNTIYF. As DNA, the CDR3 is TGCGCCAGCAGCGTAGGGACAGGGGGAAACACCATATATTTT.

This rearrangement joins TRBV5-1 to TRBJ2-5; TRBD1 matches 7 bases. The CDR3 is 15 residues long. The germline V gene encodes CDR1 SGHRS and CDR2 YFSETQ. V trimming: 2 bases; J trimming: 5 bases; junction bases outside the gene matches: 9. CDR3 sequence (DNA): TGCGCCAGCAGCTTCCTGACAGGGCAGGGGGAGACCCAGTACTTC. Its protein product is CASSFLTGQGETQYF.

The chain combines TRBV6-5 with TRBJ2-7, with 7 bases aligning to TRBD2. Germline V gene lookup returns CDR1 MNHEY and CDR2 SVGAGI. J gave up 6 bases and V 5 bases, and 7 bases lay outside the gene matches. The CDR3 has 13 amino acids. The CDR3 here is CASSRREGLEQYF. The CDR3 coding sequence is TGTGCCAGCAGTAGGAGGGAGGGCCTCGAGCAGTACTTC.

The chain is built from TRBV7-9 and TRBJ2-3; no firm D call. Germline assignment: CDR1 SEHNR and CDR2 FQNEAQ (reference sequence). This CDR3 is 15 amino acids long. V was trimmed by 6 bases and J by 6 bases, leaving 19 bases between them. The CDR3 DNA reads TGTGCCAGCAGTCTCCAGCCAGGAAGGGTGGATACGCAGTATTTT. It yields the protein CASSLQPGRVDTQYF.

The chain has TRBV6-1 and TRBJ2-7; D is perhaps TRBD2 (5 bases). The V end was cut by 7 bases, the J end by 3 bases, with 10 bases between. The germline CDR1 and CDR2 sequences are MNHNS and SASEGT. This CDR3 has 12 residues. The CDR3 sequence is CASIRGIYEQYF. The CDR3 coding sequence is TGTGCCAGCATACGGGGTATCTACGAGCAGTACTTC.

This chain joins TRBV9 and TRBJ2-1, with D hard to call. Germline V gives CDR1 SGDLS, CDR2 YYNGEE. V shed 1 base and J shed 0 bases, with 8 bases lying between them. This CDR3 is built from 15 residues. The CDR3 DNA sequence: TGTGCCAGCAGCGTATCCCCAAGCTCCTACAATGAGCAGTTCTTC. It encodes CASSVSPSSYNEQFF.

This sequence joins TRBV2 and TRBJ2-7; D call uncertain. CDR3 length: 13 amino acids. The V and J ends lost 6 bases and 0 bases respectively, with 9 bases between them. Germline loops: CDR1 SNHLY, CDR2 FYNNEI. CDR3 in DNA: TGTGCCAGCAGCCGCCAGAGCTCCTACGAGCAGTACTTC. It yields the protein CASSRQSSYEQYF.

The chain uses TRBV19 and TRBJ1-1, with D hard to call. Trimming cost V 3 bases and J 2 bases, with 7 bases left between them. This CDR3 spans 13 amino acids. Germline V gives CDR1 LNHDA, CDR2 SQIVND (reference sequence). The CDR3 spells CASSIAPNTEAFF. CDR3 in DNA: TGTGCCAGTAGTATCGCTCCAAACACTGAAGCTTTCTTT.

DNA of the CDR3: TGTGCCAGCGATGAATTCGGCACAGATACGCAGTATTTT. Amino acid sequence: CASDEFGTDTQYF. The gene calls are TRBV2 and TRBJ2-3; D gene ambiguous. Germline CDR1 and CDR2: SNHLY and FYNNEI. V was cut by 8 bases and J by 1 base, with 10 bases left in between. CDR3 length equals 13 residues.

A word on this clone: Different DNA sequences within this sample yield the same CDR3. This rearrangement joins TRBV7-3 to TRBJ2-1; D is uncertain. CDR1 and CDR2 (germline): SGHTA, FQGTGA. The CDR3 sequence is 14 residues long. With 0 bases removed from V and 2 bases from J, the gap between germline ends came to 5 bases. The CDR3 here is CASSLTGAYNEQFF. DNA for the CDR3: TGTGCCAGCAGCTTAACCGGCGCCTACAATGAGCAGTTCTTC.

The gene calls are TRBV7-8 and TRBJ1-3; no clear D. The CDR3 sequence is 13 residues long. Per the germline V gene, CDR1 is SGHVS and CDR2 is FQNEAQ. V shed 0 bases and J shed 4 bases, with 4 bases lying between them. The DNA of the CDR3 is TGTGCCAGCAGCTTAGCGCAAGGAAACACCATATATTTT. It encodes CASSLAQGNTIYF.

The V call is TRBV6-5, the J call TRBJ2-1; D unclear. There are 14 residues in the CDR3. Trimming removed 7 bases at V and 9 bases at J, with 19 bases between. The V gene's germline CDR1 is MNHEY and CDR2 SVGAGI. CDR3 nucleotides: TGTGCCAGCAACAACGGGTTGTTTTCTGGTGAGCAGTTCTTC. This sequence encodes CASNNGLFSGEQFF.